These T cell receptor beta chains were read from a single sample in a study of CD8 T cells in Susac syndrome. TCRdb redid the calling of the immunoSEQ multiplex PCR reads with MiXCR, one entry per CDR3 protein. The sample contains around 190,000 distinct CDR3 sequences, 95% of which appear only once. The sample comprised CD8+ T cells from PBMCs. The receptors here all came from a human donor with multiple sclerosis. Each CDR3 is given without its conserved first and last residue.

>12|TRBV11-2|TRBJ1-2
ASSLGGSYYGYT
>14|TRBV2|TRBJ2-5
ASSELMGQPEGTQY
>11|TRBV12-3/TRBV12-4|TRBJ2-2
ASSPFSGGELF
>12|TRBV9|TRBJ2-5
ASGGSGRAETQY
>13|TRBV27|TRBJ1-5
ASRIQGVGNQPQH
>8|TRBV20-1|TRBJ2-1
SASRVEQF
>12|TRBV6-5|TRBJ2-7
ASSFTSGSYEQY
>11|TRBV9|TRBJ1-1
ASSIEYETEAF
>16|TRBV6-5|TRBJ2-5
ASSYFGTGAVNQETQY
>12|TRBV20-1|TRBJ2-3
SAIGQVSTDTQY
>12|TRBV20-1|TRBJ2-7
SARVGGSSYEQY
>13|TRBV4-1|TRBJ2-3
ASSQGQKSTDTQY
>13|TRBV11-2|TRBJ2-1
ASSLYNLDYNEQF
>14|TRBV20-1|TRBJ2-7
SARPGVGNRPYEQY
>15|TRBV12-3/TRBV12-4|TRBJ2-5
ASSLTVGGQASETQY
>8|TRBV20-1|TRBJ2-1
SARDNEQF
>10|TRBV2|TRBJ1-5
ASSVSSEPQH